These 27 T cell receptor beta chains were sequenced from one sample in a study of human T cells and chemical hapten exposure (dated by TCRdb to the early 2020s). This specimen's time point label, interpreted: patch test 1, 2 weeks after DPC sensitization. The treatment or condition label, read with the paper, signifies: therapeutic diphenylcyclopropenone sensitization with weekly scalp DPC. To prepare the library, RACE was applied. Sequencer: NextSeq 500. TCRdb reanalyzed the raw reads on its own, using fastp at Q25 for trimming and MiXCR for clone calling, and kept in-frame beta chains. Each CDR3 protein appears once, grouped with its most common genes and DNA. In this sample the table shows about 380,000 distinct CDR3 sequences, around 4.8% of which occur a single time. Roughly 2.4% of the sample belongs to the ten largest clones. Here the sequenced sample was whole blood, taken in connection with sensitization to the hapten diphenylcyclopropenone (DPC). These receptors all come from a woman in her forties or fifties with alopecia areata. Some clones in this sample may be carry-over from other donors' samples.

The V call is TRBV19, the J call TRBJ2-5, with 10 nucleotides matching TRBD2. The CDR3 has 16 amino acids. With V trimmed by 5 bases and J by 2 bases, 8 bases remained unmatched. Germline CDR1 reads LNHDA; CDR2 reads SQIVND (reference sequence). CDR3 sequence (DNA): TGTGCCAGTAGTTCAGGGACTAGCGTTTGGCAAGAGACCCAGTACTTC. This codes for CASSSGTSVWQETQYF.

This clonotype was counted many times. The V and J genes are TRBV20-1 and TRBJ2-3; 11 nucleotides line up with TRBD2. This CDR3 contains 17 residues. Per germline, CDR1 DFQATT and CDR2 SNEGSKA (reference sequence). Germline trimming cut 3 bases from V and 1 base from J; bases unmatched to any gene: 9. Here the CDR3 reads CSARRVAGGPGTDTQYF. The CDR3 DNA is TGCAGTGCTAGGAGGGTAGCGGGGGGGCCCGGCACAGATACGCAGTATTTT.

This clonotype has ten or more counts. The chain combines TRBV28 with TRBJ1-1; D gene ambiguous. V lost 10 bases, J lost 0 bases, and 12 bases lay in between. The CDR3 has 13 residues. The V gene's germline CDR1 is MDHEN and CDR2 SYDVKM. The CDR3 is CATRVGMNTEAFF. The CDR3 nucleotides are TGTGCCACCCGCGTAGGAATGAACACTGAAGCTTTCTTT.

This clonotype was counted between two and nine times. This rearrangement joins TRBV12-3 or TRBV12-4 to TRBJ2-1, with no clear D. The CDR3 totals 12 residues. V was shortened by 6 bases and J by 6 bases, with 9 bases between the two germline ends. CDR3 DNA sequence: TGTGCCAGCAGGCCCCTGGGCAATGAGCAGTTCTTC. Translated: CASRPLGNEQFF.

This clonotype appeared many times. The gene calls are TRBV3-1 and TRBJ2-1; 8 bases match TRBD2. With 3 bases clipped from V and 3 bases from J, the junction kept 7 bases outside the gene matches. Germline loops: CDR1 LGHDT, CDR2 YNNKEL (reference sequence). This CDR3 has 16 residues. For the CDR3, the DNA is TGTGCCAGCAGCCAGTGGACTAGCAGCTACTACAATGAGCAGTTCTTC. This encodes CASSQWTSSYYNEQFF.

Many counts were recorded for this clonotype. The chain combines TRBV20-1 with TRBJ2-1; D is possibly TRBD1 (5 bases). This CDR3 has 12 amino acids. CDR1 and CDR2 (germline): DFQATT, SNEGSKA (reference sequence). The CDR3 sequence: CSHRNRNNEQFF. The CDR3 nucleotides read TGCAGCCACAGGAACAGGAACAATGAGCAGTTCTTC.

This clonotype was seen a handful of times. The chain employs TRBV12-3 or TRBV12-4 and TRBJ2-6; D uncertain. V gave up 1 base and J gave up 1 base, with 8 bases separating them. This CDR3 is 16 amino acids long. The CDR3 nucleotides are TGTGCCAGCAGTTTAGGTACCGGGTCTGGGGCCAACGTCCTGACTTTC. Translation: CASSLGTGSGANVLTF.

This clonotype showed up many times. This rearrangement joins TRBV12-3 or TRBV12-4 to TRBJ1-5, with 7 nucleotides matching TRBD1. Trimming removed 3 bases from V and 1 base from J; junction bases left unmatched: 3. The CDR3 totals 15 residues. CDR3 coding DNA: TGTGCCAGCAGTTTTTCACAGGGGAGCAATCAGCCCCAGCATTTT. Translation: CASSFSQGSNQPQHF.

There are many counts of this clonotype. The gene calls are TRBV14 and TRBJ2-4, with 9 bases fitting TRBD2. This CDR3 is built from 17 residues. V lost 1 base, J lost 8 bases, and 12 bases stayed unmatched. Looked up from germline, CDR1 is SGHDN and CDR2 is FVKESK. The CDR3 sequence: CASSQVDSGSFSHIQYF. CDR3 DNA: TGTGCCAGCAGCCAAGTTGATAGCGGGAGTTTCTCGCACATTCAGTACTTC. Variable domain in full (rest from reference TRBV14 and TRBJ2-4): EAGVTQFPSHSVIEKGQTVTLRCDPISGHDNLYWYRRVMGKEIKFLLHFVKESKQDESGMPNNRFLAERTGGTYSTLKVQPAELEDSGVYFCASSQVDSGSFSHIQYFGAGTRLSVL.

Ten or more counts support this clonotype. The chain carries TRBV6-6 and TRBJ1-6, with 8 bases lining up with TRBD1. Germline CDR1 and CDR2: MNHNY and SVGAGI (reference sequence). The junction had 9 bases not matched to a gene; V was cut back by 10 bases and J by 7 bases. CDR3 length: 14 amino acids. CDR3 nucleotides: TGTGCCAACCGGGCAGGGGGCGTGAATTCACCCCTCCACTTT. It encodes CANRAGGVNSPLHF.

This clonotype was counted only a few times. V is TRBV28 and J is TRBJ2-3; D is unresolved. Germline V gene data show CDR1 as MDHEN and CDR2 as SYDVKM. With 6 bases removed from V and 1 base from J, the gap between germline ends came to 11 bases. The CDR3 has 14 amino acids. CDR3 DNA: TGTGCCAGCAGCTTAACATTCGGCACAGATACGCAGTATTTT. Its protein is CASSLTFGTDTQYF.

A word on this clonotype: At one end the junction does not follow the germline gene, possibly because of a read error. The V and J genes are TRBV5-1 and TRBJ1-1; D not resolved. Germline CDR1 is SGHRS and CDR2 is YFSETQ. CDR3 size: 13 residues. CDR3 sequence reads: CDSSGQINTEAFF. CDR3 DNA sequence: TGCGACAGCAGCGGCCAGATCAACACTGAAGCTTTCTTT.

In this sample, this clonotype turned up many times. This rearrangement joins TRBV20-1 to TRBJ1-5, with a possible D match to TRBD1 (6 bases). Germline-derived CDR1 and CDR2 are DFQATT and SNEGSKA (reference sequence). The CDR3 sequence is 15 residues long. Trimming shortened V by 5 bases and J by 0 bases, and 14 bases separated the two germline ends. CDR3 sequence: CSAPTRGGSNQPQHF. The CDR3 nucleotides are TGCAGTGCTCCTACGAGGGGGGGTAGCAATCAGCCCCAGCATTTT.

The V gene is TRBV14, the J gene TRBJ2-1; D may correspond to TRBD1 or TRBD2 (5 bases each). The germline gives CDR1 SGHDN, CDR2 FVKESK. This CDR3 has 16 residues. V lost 2 bases and J 2 bases, leaving 13 bases between the germline ends. This CDR3 reads CASSQLPGPTYNEQFF. The CDR3 coding sequence is TGTGCCAGCAGCCAACTTCCGGGACCAACCTACAATGAGCAGTTCTTC.

This clonotype was recorded many times. V usage is TRBV11-3 and J usage is TRBJ2-2; 8 bases line up with TRBD1. This CDR3 contains 16 residues. V lost 5 bases and J lost 4; bases outside the gene matches: 9. CDR1 and CDR2 (germline): SGHNT, YENEEA. The CDR3 bases are TGTGCCAGCAGCCCAAGGACAGGGACGGTCACCGGGGAGCTGTTTTTT. Its translation: CASSPRTGTVTGELFF.

This clonotype was counted a few times. V is TRBV6-2 or TRBV6-3 and J is TRBJ2-7; D might be TRBD2 (5 bases). CDR1 is MNHEY and CDR2 is SVGEGT in the germline V gene. The CDR3 runs to 12 residues. The V end was cut by 8 bases, the J end by 0 bases, with 8 bases between. The CDR3: CASGADSYEQYF. The CDR3 DNA is TGTGCCAGCGGAGCGGACTCCTACGAGCAGTACTTC.

This clonotype has only a few counts. The CDR3 region has the DNA TGCGCCAGCAGCTTTGCCCCCGCTAGCAGCCACAATGAGCAGTTCTTC. Translating gives CASSFAPASSHNEQFF. The chain combines TRBV5-1 with TRBJ2-1; maybe TRBD2 (5 bases). The germline V and J ends were trimmed by 2 bases and 5 bases, with 17 bases remaining between them. Germline V lookup: CDR1 SGHRS, CDR2 YFSETQ. The CDR3 runs 16 residues.

V is TRBV6-6 and J is TRBJ1-2, with unresolved D. Deletions cut 5 bases from V and 2 bases from J, with 15 bases between. Germline V gives CDR1 MNHNY, CDR2 SVGAGI (reference sequence). CDR3 length equals 15 residues. CDR3 amino acids: CASSTRALLNYGYTF. DNA of the CDR3: TGTGCCAGCAGTACACGGGCCCTCTTAAACTATGGCTACACCTTC.

This clonotype was counted at least ten times. The chain combines TRBV12-3 or TRBV12-4 with TRBJ1-2; D unresolved. Between the trimmed V and J ends, which lost 3 bases and 9 bases, there was a span of 14 bases. CDR3 size: 13 residues. The CDR3 is CASSFFTGDSYTF. The CDR3 coding sequence is TGTGCCAGCAGTTTCTTTACGGGAGATAGCTACACCTTC.

This clonotype has more than one count but fewer than ten. CDR3 in DNA: TGTGCCACCACCCTCAGGGTTAATTCACCCCTCCACTTT. It codes for CATTLRVNSPLHF. V gene TRBV15 combines with J gene TRBJ1-6, with D perhaps matching TRBD1 (5 bases). V lost 7 bases and J lost 6, with 10 bases in between. In germline, CDR1 is LNHNV, CDR2 YYDKDF (reference sequence). The CDR3 loop spans 13 amino acids.

The V and J genes are TRBV5-1 and TRBJ1-1; no reliable D call. Germline CDR1 and CDR2: SGHRS and YFSETQ. The V end lost 5 bases, the J end lost 7 bases, and 12 bases lay between the germline ends. The CDR3 runs 12 residues. Here the CDR3 DNA reads TGCGCCAGCAGTTCTGGATTGGGTGAAGCTTTCTTT. Amino acids: CASSSGLGEAFF.

This clonotype was observed many times. This rearrangement joins TRBV9 to TRBJ2-7; TRBD2 might be the D (5 bases). Germline CDR1 is SGDLS and CDR2 is YYNGEE. This CDR3 spans 14 amino acids. The germline V and J ends were trimmed by 0 bases and 3 bases, with 10 bases remaining between them. This CDR3 is CASSVGEAVYEQYF. In DNA, the CDR3 is TGTGCCAGCAGCGTAGGGGAAGCGGTCTACGAGCAGTACTTC. Filled out from reference TRBV9 and TRBJ2-7, the complete variable domain reads DSGVTQTPKHLITATGQRVTLRCSPRSGDLSVYWYQQSLDQGLQFLIQYYNGEERAKGNILERFSAQQFPDLHSELNLSSLELGDSALYFCASSVGEAVYEQYFGPGTRLTVT.

Ten or more counts support this clonotype. The CDR3 protein is CSGAGADTQYF. CDR3 sequence (DNA): TGCAGTGGGGCGGGAGCAGATACGCAGTATTTT. The chain uses TRBV20-1 and TRBJ2-3, with 7 bases matching TRBD2. Per germline, CDR1 DFQATT and CDR2 SNEGSKA (reference sequence). The J segment lost 4 bases and the V segment lost 7 bases, leaving 2 bases of the junction unmatched. The CDR3 runs 11 residues.

This clonotype was found many times. The V gene is TRBV20-1, the J gene TRBJ2-7, with D possibly being TRBD2 (6 bases). CDR3 length equals 12 residues. Germline V lookup: CDR1 DFQATT, CDR2 SNEGSKA (reference sequence). With 6 bases removed from V and 2 bases from J, the gap between germline ends came to 11 bases. The chain's CDR3 is CSALTGAYEQYF. CDR3 nucleotides: TGCAGTGCCCTGACGGGGGCCTACGAGCAGTACTTC.

This clonotype has a count of ten or more. The gene calls are TRBV2 and TRBJ1-5; no clear D. Trimming stripped 7 bases from V and 2 bases from J, with 12 bases between. The CDR3 loop spans 14 amino acids. CDR1 is SNHLY and CDR2 is FYNNEI in the germline V gene. The CDR3 region is CASTGSGGNQPQHF. Here the CDR3 DNA reads TGTGCCAGCACGGGAAGTGGAGGCAATCAGCCCCAGCATTTT.

This clonotype was found many times. The CDR3 coding sequence is TGCGCCAGCAGTCCGCAGGGGATGGTCACAGATACGCAGTATTTT. It codes for CASSPQGMVTDTQYF. V usage is TRBV5-1 and J usage is TRBJ2-3, with D maybe TRBD1 (6 bases). V lost 5 bases to trimming and J lost 2 bases, with 15 bases between them. Germline CDR1 is SGHRS and CDR2 is YFSETQ. The CDR3 has 15 amino acids.

The table lists this clonotype with many counts. V gene TRBV27 combines with J gene TRBJ2-1, with 10 nucleotides matching TRBD1. V was pared by 1 base and J by 10 bases, with 10 bases of the junction left unmatched. Germline CDR1 is MNHEY and CDR2 is SMNVEV (reference sequence). This CDR3 region has 16 residues. The CDR3, as DNA: TGTGCCAGCAGTTTATGGGGACAGGGGCCCCTGGGGGAGCAGTTCTTC. Its protein product is CASSLWGQGPLGEQFF.